This record looks at one T cell receptor (beta chain) sequence and its context. This clonotype was observed at least ten times. Its recognized antigen is unknown. No much larger clone exists at a distance of one base, and base qualities are not known. These data are taken from a study of human T cells and chemical hapten exposure listed by TCRdb under 2021. About the study as a whole: For sensitization, 2% DPC in acetone was applied to a roughly 2 cm by roughly 2 cm area of upper inner arm skin. Throughout the study period of around 24 weeks, patients also received therapeutic DPC doses to the scalp every week. Patch testing was done on the upper back using Finn chambers containing 0.01% DPC, and results were scored after 6 days according to International Contact Dermatitis Research Group standards. The mostly female patient cohort included alopecia areata with under or over 50% scalp involvement, alopecia totalis and alopecia universalis. Libraries were combined into a pool for sequencing, and differences in TCR yield between samples came mainly from small differences in library volumes within the pool. In alopecia patients, the study followed how the peripheral blood TCR repertoire changed in vivo over primary and secondary sensitization to diphenylcyclopropenone (DPC), a hapten. Blood was sampled from patients pre-sensitization (week 0) and at 2, 6 and about 24 weeks after DPC sensitization. For TCR sequencing, blood came from twenty-nine alopecia patients at anywhere from one to four time points (pre-sensitization, 2, 6 and 24 weeks). What the research found in general, with its limitations: The number of TCRs above 1 in 1000 frequency did not change with DPC sensitization; there was no evidence of global repertoire structure alterations. Patch test score correlated positively with the number of PT1 expanded TCRs, reaching significance at thresholds 8, 16 and 32 but not at 4. Significantly more large CDR3 similarity clusters were formed by expanded TCRs than by pre-sensitization or healthy control sets, consistent with antigen-driven responses. After repeated subsampling, the strength of the expansion versus patch-test correlation and the threshold at which it became significant changed. Alopecia, a presumed autoimmune disease, was present in all patients, so the immune response of the patients might differ from that of healthy individuals.

The time point label, read with the paper, signifies: pre-sensitization, week 0. The treatment or condition label, as the study defines it: therapeutic diphenylcyclopropenone sensitization with weekly scalp DPC. At each patch-test visit, blood was drawn before the patch test was applied. Patients were considered eligible if aged 18 to 70, diagnosed with alopecia and deemed suitable for DPC therapy, and patients were excluded if pregnant. Total RNA was extracted from unfractionated whole blood collected in Tempus Blood RNA tubes. CDR3 length: 12 amino acids, cysteine to phenylalanine. Only the CDR3 portion is preserved as DNA: 36 bases, with reading frame beginning at the first base. CDR1 and CDR2 (MNHEY, SVGAGI) derive from the germline V gene. The junction shows trimming of 5 bases on V and 7 bases on J, plus 11 bases between the germline ends. Library preparation used RACE. For sequencing, a NextSeq 500 was employed. During library preparation, unique molecular identifiers were attached to individual cDNA molecules so that TCRs could be counted in a quantitative, reproducible way. From each blood RNA sample, both TCR alpha and TCR beta chains were sequenced. On the study's bioinformatics: Samples had a median of 95,638 TCRs, with a range from roughly 23,224 to 700,000. The Decombinator software suite was used to annotate the V, J and CDR3 of the TCR reads. For the PS versus PT1 abundance plots, all samples were subsampled to the same number of TCRs (28,000). TCRs were defined as expanded if absent before sensitization and observed at least eight times at the 2-week time point. Using fastp at Q25 and MiXCR, TCRdb reprocessed the public reads and kept productive beta chains. Here each entry gathers all rows of one CDR3 protein and keeps the most common genes and DNA. Here the V and J calls rest on TCRdb's processing, not on the authors' analysis. The sample data list approximately 320,000 distinct CDR3 sequences, and 5.5% of these were observed just once. The ten largest make up over 6.5% of the sample.

The receptor's source is a woman aged 18-30 years with alopecia areata. Some clones in this sample may be carry-over from other donors' samples. The sample consisted of whole blood, taken in connection with sensitization to the hapten diphenylcyclopropenone (DPC). Recombination connected TRBV6-5 to TRBJ1-1; tentative D gene TRBD1, with 5 bases matching. The base sequence is TGTGCCAGCAGTCGCGGGGGGGATGAAGCTTTCTTT. It is translated as CASSRGGDEAFF.